One and the same sample provided the 30 T cell receptor beta chains below, sequenced in a study of Tregs in tolerant kidney transplant recipients (dated by TCRdb to between 2019 and 2020). The library was produced with the immunoSEQ multiplex PCR assay. Drawn from immuneACCESS, this table holds only the in-frame rearrangements with V and J called that TCRdb kept. Clones are partly lost; checked studies trace under half to an unresolved V gene and leave the rest unexplained. In all, the sample holds fewer than 70,000 clones, and 80% to 90% of those were seen once. In total, the top ten clones hold 4.5% to 6.5% of the sample. Sample: CD4+ T cells from blood. The receptor source for this set is a human donor in good health.

The J gene is TRBJ2-7, the V gene TRBV5-4; D gene uncertain. From germline, CDR1 is SGHNT and CDR2 YYREEE (reference sequence). The CDR3 consists of 15 residues. Trimming pared 4 bases from V and 3 bases from J, leaving 17 bases between. This chain's CDR3 is CASSPMVGLGYEQYF. CDR3 coding DNA: TGTGCCAGCAGCCCGATGGTGGGGTTGGGCTACGAGCAGTACTTC. Drawing the rest from reference TRBV5-4 and TRBJ2-7, the complete variable domain is ETGVTQSPTHLIKTRGQQVTLRCSSQSGHNTVSWYQQALGQGPQFIFQYYREEENGRGNFPPRFSGLQFPNYSSELNVNALELDDSALYLCASSPMVGLGYEQYFGPGTRLTVT.

The chain's CDR3 is CASSLGVQETQYF. In DNA form, the CDR3 reads TGTGCCAGCAGCTTAGGAGTTCAAGAGACCCAGTACTTC. V usage is TRBV11-2 and J usage is TRBJ2-5; D is unclear. Trimming removed 1 base at V and 2 bases at J, with 5 bases between. Germline V CDR1 and CDR2: SGHAT, FQNNGV. The CDR3 is made up of 13 amino acids.

The rearrangement joins TRBV6-5 to TRBJ1-1, with TRBD1 as a possible D gene (5 bases). Germline V gives CDR1 MNHEY, CDR2 SVGAGI. The CDR3 runs 13 residues. Deletions cut 5 bases from V and 10 bases from J, with 17 bases between. The CDR3, as DNA: TGTGCCAGCAGTATCGGGACCTCGGGGGGAGCTTTCTTT. It specifies CASSIGTSGGAFF.

J is TRBJ2-5 and V is TRBV2, with D possibly TRBD2 on 5 matching bases. Trimming cost V 8 bases and J 5 bases, with 18 bases left between them. The germline gives CDR1 SNHLY, CDR2 FYNNEI. The CDR3 consists of 14 residues. CDR3 region: CASGLLGLQETQYF. The DNA for the CDR3 is TGTGCCAGCGGACTGTTAGGGCTCCAGGAGACCCAGTACTTC. Together with reference TRBV2 and TRBJ2-5, the CDR3 gives the full variable domain: EPEVTQTPSHQVTQMGQEVILRCVPISNHLYFYWYRQILGQKVEFLVSFYNNEISEKSEIFDDQFSVERPDGSNFTLKIRSTKLEDSAMYFCASGLLGLQETQYFGPGTRLLVL.

The J gene is TRBJ1-5, the V gene TRBV27, with D perhaps matching TRBD1 (5 bases). V lost 8 bases and J lost 3, with 11 bases in between. This CDR3 spans 13 amino acids. From germline, CDR1 is MNHEY and CDR2 SMNVEV (reference sequence). CDR3 amino acids: CASGRQHNQPQHF. DNA of the CDR3: TGTGCCAGCGGGCGACAGCACAATCAGCCCCAGCATTTT.

This clone showed up just a few times. The genes are TRBV5-1 and TRBJ2-7, with 8 bases fitting TRBD2. CDR3 length equals 15 residues. J lost 6 bases, V lost 0 bases, and 8 bases had no gene match. CDR1 SGHRS and CDR2 YFSETQ come from the germline V gene. The CDR3 sequence: CASSLEAGELAEQYF. CDR3 nucleotides: TGCGCCAGCAGCTTGGAAGCGGGAGAGCTAGCCGAGCAGTACTTC.

This chain connects TRBV18 to TRBJ1-3; no definite D call. The V end was cut by 3 bases, the J end by 4 bases, with 19 bases between. Germline V gives CDR1 KGHSH, CDR2 LQKENI. This CDR3 spans 17 amino acids. For the CDR3, the DNA is TGTGCCAGCTCACCGGGCGGGAGGAGAATGCCGGGAAACACCATATATTTT. Its protein is CASSPGGRRMPGNTIYF.

The V and J genes are TRBV7-2 and TRBJ2-7, with D possibly being TRBD2 (5 bases). The V end was cut by 2 bases, the J end by 2 bases, with 13 bases between. Germline loops: CDR1 SGHTA, CDR2 FQGNSA. The CDR3 totals 15 residues. CDR3 residues: CASSLMGGSPYEQYF. The CDR3 nucleotides are TGTGCCAGCAGCTTAATGGGCGGGTCCCCCTACGAGCAGTACTTC.

V usage is TRBV21-1 and J usage is TRBJ1-1. TRBV21-1 corresponds to a pseudogene. The CDR3 totals 12 residues. CDR3 region: CANFSGGAEAFF. The DNA for the CDR3 is TGTGCCAATTTTTCGGGGGGAGCTGAAGCTTTCTTT.

This clone was observed once. The chain joins TRBV29-1 to TRBJ2-1; D ambiguous. CDR3 length: 13 amino acids. The germline V gene encodes CDR1 SQVTM and CDR2 ANQGSEA. Trimming pared 7 bases from V and 3 bases from J, leaving 13 bases between. The CDR3 sequence is CSASPQHYNEQFF. The CDR3 bases are TGCAGCGCGTCCCCCCAACACTACAATGAGCAGTTCTTC.

The CDR3 DNA follows: TGCGCCAGCAGCTTGGATACCGGGGGGAAGCTTGGCTACACCTTC. Amino acids: CASSLDTGGKLGYTF. The chain carries TRBV5-1 and TRBJ1-2, with a possible D match to TRBD1 (5 bases). Germline V CDR1 and CDR2: SGHRS, YFSETQ. V dropped 0 bases and J dropped 7 bases, with 16 bases sitting between them. The CDR3 runs to 15 residues.

This clone was seen only a few times. The chain couples TRBV7-9 to TRBJ1-4, with 7 bases fitting TRBD1. The germline V gene encodes CDR1 SEHNR and CDR2 FQNEAQ (reference sequence). The CDR3 runs to 16 residues. Trimming took 2 bases from V and 7 from J; bases not matched to a gene: 10. The CDR3 coding sequence is TGTGCCAGCAGCTTAATATCCTTCAGGGACAGTGAAAAACTGTTTTTT. Translation: CASSLISFRDSEKLFF.

The rearrangement uses TRBV2 and TRBJ2-7; D gene unclear. Trimming pared 5 bases from V and 4 bases from J, leaving 12 bases between. There are 13 residues in the CDR3. Germline CDR1 is SNHLY and CDR2 is FYNNEI. The CDR3 nucleotides are TGTGCCAGCAGTCAATTGGACGGGTACGAGCAGTACTTC. This codes for CASSQLDGYEQYF.

V usage is TRBV18 and J usage is TRBJ2-5, with TRBD2 matching 12 bases. Trimming took 3 bases from V and 5 from J; bases not matched to a gene: 7. Germline V gene data show CDR1 as KGHSH and CDR2 as LQKENI. The CDR3 runs 16 residues. The CDR3 loop reads CASSPLAGGPMETQYF. The CDR3 coding sequence is TGTGCCAGCTCACCTCTAGCGGGAGGGCCGATGGAGACCCAGTACTTC.

CDR3 bases: TGCGCCAGCAGCTTGGCCCGGGACACCTACCACGGGACGCCACAAGAGACCCAGTACTTC. It translates to CASSLARDTYHGTPQETQYF. The V gene is TRBV5-1, the J gene TRBJ2-5, with a possible D match to TRBD1 (6 bases). The V and J ends lost 0 bases and 2 bases respectively, with 26 bases between them. Germline values: CDR1 SGHRS, CDR2 YFSETQ. The CDR3 has 20 amino acids.

V and J are TRBV28 and TRBJ2-7; TRBD2 might be the D (5 bases). CDR3 length equals 14 residues. Germline-derived CDR1 and CDR2 are MDHEN and SYDVKM. V was pared by 7 bases and J by 1 base, with 14 bases between. CDR3 DNA: TGTGCCAGCACTTCGACGGGAATTTCCTACGAGCAGTACTTC. This gives the protein CASTSTGISYEQYF.

The V gene is TRBV4-3, the J gene TRBJ1-1, with unresolved D. The CDR3 loop spans 15 amino acids. The V and J ends lost 0 bases and 0 bases respectively, with 8 bases between them. The germline CDR1 and CDR2 sequences are LGHNA and YSLEER. This chain's CDR3 is CASSQDRWMNTEAFF. CDR3 coding DNA: TGCGCCAGCAGCCAAGACCGTTGGATGAACACTGAAGCTTTCTTT.

The chain carries TRBV2 and TRBJ1-1; D remains unclear. Germline V gene sequence: CDR1 SNHLY, CDR2 FYNNEI. CDR3 length: 13 residues. V was trimmed by 6 bases and J by 4 bases, leaving 12 bases between them. This chain's CDR3 is CASRDRPSTEAFF. The CDR3 DNA reads as TGTGCCAGCAGGGATAGGCCCTCCACTGAAGCTTTCTTT. Combining the CDR3 with reference TRBV2 and TRBJ1-1 gives the whole variable domain EPEVTQTPSHQVTQMGQEVILRCVPISNHLYFYWYRQILGQKVEFLVSFYNNEISEKSEIFDDQFSVERPDGSNFTLKIRSTKLEDSAMYFCASRDRPSTEAFFGQGTRLTVV.

The chain joins TRBV27 to TRBJ2-2, with D hard to call. This CDR3 region has 14 residues. The ends were cut back, 4 bases at V and 6 bases at J, with 12 bases in the middle. Germline values: CDR1 MNHEY, CDR2 SMNVEV (reference sequence). The CDR3 DNA is TGTGCCAGCAGTTCCTTCCGGGCCTCCGGGGAGCTGTTTTTT. This encodes CASSSFRASGELFF.

The genes are TRBV2 and TRBJ2-5; TRBD2 might be the D (5 bases). V gave up 6 bases and J gave up 9 bases, with 23 bases separating them. CDR3 length: 15 amino acids. Germline assignment: CDR1 SNHLY and CDR2 FYNNEI. CDR3 sequence: CASRGPDKRAKAQYF. The CDR3 bases are TGTGCCAGCAGGGGCCCTGACAAGAGGGCAAAGGCCCAGTACTTC.

V and J are TRBV10-3 and TRBJ2-1, with a possible D match to TRBD1 (5 bases). This CDR3 comprises 15 residues. Germline V lookup: CDR1 ENHRY, CDR2 SYGVKD. V was trimmed by 4 bases and J by 4 bases, leaving 14 bases between them. CDR3 amino acids: CAISGLGADYNEQFF. CDR3 nucleotides: TGTGCCATCAGTGGGCTAGGGGCGGATTACAATGAGCAGTTCTTC.

This chain connects TRBV5-6 to TRBJ2-3; D is unclear. CDR3 length equals 13 residues. Germline CDR1 SGHDT, CDR2 YYEEEE. The V gene lost 2 bases and the J gene lost 4 bases, with 8 bases spanning the gap. CDR3 nucleotides: TGTGCCAGCAGCTTCCTCGAGGCAGATACGCAGTATTTT. Its translation: CASSFLEADTQYF. Drawing the rest from reference TRBV5-6 and TRBJ2-3, the complete variable domain is DAGVTQSPTHLIKTRGQQVTLRCSPKSGHDTVSWYQQALGQGPQFIFQYYEEEERQRGNFPDRFSGHQFPNYSSELNVNALLLGDSALYLCASSFLEADTQYFGPGTRLTVL.

The gene calls are TRBV5-1 and TRBJ2-6, with 11 bases that match TRBD1. This CDR3 is built from 17 residues. The germline gives CDR1 SGHRS, CDR2 YFSETQ. V was pared by 4 bases and J by 1 base, with 4 bases of the junction left unmatched. The CDR3 bases are TGCGCCAGCAGCGAGGGACAGGGGGTGTCTGGGGCCAACGTCCTGACTTTC. Protein sequence: CASSEGQGVSGANVLTF. Using reference TRBV5-1 and TRBJ2-6 for the parts outside the CDR3, the full variable domain is KAGVTQTPRYLIKTRGQQVTLSCSPISGHRSVSWYQQTPGQGLQFLFEYFSETQRNKGNFPGRFSGRQFSNSRSEMNVSTLELGDSALYLCASSEGQGVSGANVLTFGAGSRLTVL.

V gene TRBV18 combines with J gene TRBJ1-4; 8 bases line up with TRBD1. J lost 7 bases, V lost 3 bases, and 7 bases had no gene match. The CDR3 has 15 residues. Germline loops: CDR1 KGHSH, CDR2 LQKENI. The CDR3 region is CASSPTRQGSEKLFF. The CDR3 bases are TGTGCCAGCTCACCGACTCGACAGGGGAGTGAAAAACTGTTTTTT.

This chain connects TRBV4-1 to TRBJ2-7; 8 nucleotides match TRBD2. The CDR3 has 19 residues. V was pared by 1 base and J by 4 bases, with 18 bases of the junction left unmatched. Looked up from germline, CDR1 is MGHRA and CDR2 is YSYEKL. CDR3 coding DNA: TGCGCCAGCAGCCAAGTAGGGGTCTCGAGGATCCGGGAGGGATACGAGCAGTACTTC. Its translation is CASSQVGVSRIREGYEQYF.

CDR3 amino acids: CASSQASGGGTDTQYF. For the CDR3, the DNA is TGTGCCAGCAGCCAAGCTAGCGGGGGGGGCACAGATACGCAGTATTTT. The chain recombines TRBV4-2 with TRBJ2-3, with 12 bases identical to TRBD2. Germline V gene sequence: CDR1 LGHNA, CDR2 YNFKEQ. This CDR3 comprises 16 residues. V gave up 1 base and J gave up 1 base; unmatched junction bases: 0.

The chain is built from TRBV7-6 and TRBJ1-2, with 11 positions matching TRBD1. The V and J ends lost 1 base and 8 bases, in that order; junction bases with no gene match: 6. CDR1 is SGHVS, CDR2 FNYEAQ, per germline. CDR3 size: 15 residues. The CDR3: CASSLVGQGDVGYTF. CDR3 nucleotides: TGTGCCAGCAGCTTAGTGGGACAGGGGGATGTCGGCTACACCTTC.

V usage is TRBV13 and J usage is TRBJ2-1; 8 bases line up with TRBD2. The V segment lost 8 bases and the J segment 8 bases; nucleotides outside the gene matches: 8. The CDR3 contains 13 residues. CDR1 PRHDT and CDR2 FYEKMQ come from the germline V gene (reference sequence). CDR3 amino acids: CASSGLAHYEQFF. CDR3 DNA: TGTGCCAGCTCCGGACTAGCACATTATGAGCAGTTCTTC.

The V gene is TRBV19, the J gene TRBJ1-4; D is unresolved. The germline gives CDR1 LNHDA, CDR2 SQIVND (reference sequence). CDR3 size: 16 residues. The V gene lost 0 bases and the J gene lost 5 bases, with 13 bases spanning the gap. For the CDR3, the DNA is TGTGCCAGTAGTATAGAAGCCGGCAGGCGAAATGAAAAACTGTTTTTT. Its translation is CASSIEAGRRNEKLFF.

V is TRBV7-2 and J is TRBJ1-1; D remains ambiguous. Looked up from germline, CDR1 is SGHTA and CDR2 is FQGNSA. Trimming left V 0 bases short and J 0 bases short, with 8 bases between. The CDR3 is made up of 15 amino acids. For the CDR3, the DNA is TGTGCCAGCAGCTTAGCCTACAGAATGAACACTGAAGCTTTCTTT. Its protein product is CASSLAYRMNTEAFF.